Listed here is a single T cell receptor (beta chain). PCR used 60 Vbeta primers and 13 Jbeta primers. Source study methods: An analysis performed later counted about 80 million unique TCR beta chains (approximately 10 million of them shared). The method was immunoSEQ multiplex PCR; TCRdb's version includes in-frame clones alone and lacks a portion of them. That table is the source of V, J and clone size, and D and trimming were worked out from the DNA. The sample includes some 140,000 clones, over 60% of them seen just once. This entry comes from a study of cytomegalovirus exposure and HLA in healthy donors. Study-wide background: Earlier sequencing of 150 million to 200 million T cells yielded fewer than 140 million unique TCR beta sequences.

Germline V gene lookup returns CDR1 SGHRS and CDR2 YFSETQ. V was pared by 0 bases and J by 4 bases, with 6 bases of the junction left unmatched. The CDR3 has 16 amino acids. The sample taken for sequencing was PBMCs. The sequence was collected from a man aged 35 to 55 in good health and CMV-seronegative. This chain links TRBV5-1 with TRBJ2-1; 8 bases are shared with TRBD2. The CDR3 protein is CASSLAAAGGYNEQFF. CDR3 coding DNA: TGCGCCAGCAGCTTGGCCGCGGCGGGGGGATACAATGAGCAGTTCTTC.